A single sample is the source of the 12 T cell receptor beta chains below, sequenced in a study of T cells in Graves' hyperthyroidism and ophthalmopathy. Amplified regions were TCR beta CDR3 sequences from RNA transcripts. First-round RT-PCR with HTBI primers amplified the TCR CDR3 region. TCRdb redid the calling of the multiplex PCR reads with MiXCR, one entry per CDR3 protein. The table shows about 760,000 distinct CDR3 sequences, with around 40% occurring only once. Source material: blood. These receptors were obtained from a woman between 35 and 50 years old with Graves' hyperthyroidism.

Remarks on this clonotype: The junction differs from germline at one of its ends, possibly a read error. The CDR3, as DNA: TGTGCCAGCAGTGAGTTATCGGACAGGGAAAGGGAAAATCAGCCCCAGCATTTT. Amino acids: CASSELSDRERENQPQHF. The chain links TRBV10-3 to TRBJ1-5; TRBD1 aligns across 8 bases. This CDR3 is 18 amino acids long. Germline V gene sequence: CDR1 ENHRY, CDR2 SYGVKD.

The chain carries TRBV7-2 and TRBJ2-5; tentative D call: TRBD1 (6 bases). CDR3 length: 14 amino acids. Germline V lookup: CDR1 SGHTA, CDR2 FQGNSA. V was pared by 4 bases and J by 1 base, with 10 bases between. This CDR3 reads CASSWTDLQETQYF. The CDR3 nucleotides read TGTGCCAGCAGCTGGACAGACCTCCAAGAGACCCAGTACTTC.

This clonotype has at least ten counts. The V and J genes are TRBV7-9 and TRBJ1-6, with TRBD1 as a possible D gene (5 bases). Germline V gene lookup returns CDR1 SEHNR and CDR2 FQNEAQ (reference sequence). V was cut by 5 bases and J by 7 bases, with 12 bases left in between. This CDR3 region has 14 residues. CDR3 sequence (DNA): TGTGCCAGCAGCCGTTCGGGGGAAAATTCACCCCTCCACTTT. Residues: CASSRSGENSPLHF. Full variable domain (rest looked up from reference TRBV7-9 and TRBJ1-6): DTGVSQNPRHKITKRGQNVTFRCDPISEHNRLYWYRQTLGQGPEFLTYFQNEAQLEKSRLLSDRFSAERPKGSFSTLEIQRTEQGDSAMYLCASSRSGENSPLHFGNGTRLTVT.

Ten or more counts support this clonotype. CDR3 coding DNA: TGCGCCAGCAGCTCGGGACAGGTCCCCTACGAGCAGTACTTC. Translation gives CASSSGQVPYEQYF. The rearrangement joins TRBV5-1 to TRBJ2-7; TRBD1 aligns across 8 bases. The CDR3 has 14 amino acids. After removal of 3 bases from V and 2 bases from J, the junction contained 4 bases not matched to a gene. Germline V gene data show CDR1 as SGHRS and CDR2 as YFSETQ.

The genes are TRBV19 and TRBJ1-1; D uncertain. There are 12 residues in the CDR3. Trimming left V 5 bases short and J 4 bases short, with 8 bases between. Per germline, CDR1 LNHDA and CDR2 SQIVND (reference sequence). The CDR3 DNA sequence: TGTGCCAGTAGTGCGGAGGGCACTGAAGCTTTCTTT. Translating it yields CASSAEGTEAFF. The variable domain in full, completed from reference TRBV19 and TRBJ1-1, reads DGGITQSPKYLFRKEGQNVTLSCEQNLNHDAMYWYRQDPGQGLRLIYYSQIVNDFQKGDIAEGYSVSREKKESFPLTVTSAQKNPTAFYLCASSAEGTEAFFGQGTRLTVV.

This clonotype came up many times. At one of its ends the junction is not consistent with the germline gene, which may arise from a read error. The rearrangement joins TRBV7-7 to TRBJ2-5, with a tentative D call TRBD2 (6 bases). The CDR3 runs 17 residues. The germline V gene has CDR1 SSHAT and CDR2 FNYEAQ (reference sequence). The CDR3 loop is CASSLGRGTGLRETQYF. The CDR3 DNA is TGTGCTAGCAGCTTGGGACGCGGGACGGGACTTCGGGAGACCCAGTACTTC.

This clonotype has a count of ten or more. The chain uses TRBV6-1 and TRBJ1-5, with TRBD1 identical over 7 bases. Germline V CDR1 and CDR2: MNHNS, SASEGT. Germline trimming cut 6 bases from V and 7 bases from J; bases unmatched to any gene: 9. This CDR3 region has 14 residues. CDR3 in amino acids: CASSRDRDVQPQHF. CDR3 nucleotide sequence: TGTGCCAGCAGCCGCGACAGGGACGTCCAGCCCCAGCATTTT.

The gene calls are TRBV27 and TRBJ1-6, with TRBD1 as a possible D gene (6 bases). The germline V gene has CDR1 MNHEY and CDR2 SMNVEV (reference sequence). The CDR3 consists of 12 residues. Trimming removed 6 bases at V and 10 bases at J, with 10 bases between. DNA of the CDR3: TGTGCCAGCAGGGGGGGGCTGTCACCCCTCCACTTT. Encoded protein: CASRGGLSPLHF.

This clonotype was seen ten or more times. V usage is TRBV19 and J usage is TRBJ1-1, with TRBD1 identical over 10 bases. J was trimmed by 4 bases and V by 4 bases; bases with no gene match: 6. This CDR3 has 15 amino acids. Germline CDR1 is LNHDA and CDR2 is SQIVND (reference sequence). This chain's CDR3 is CASSKTGGIGTEAFF. CDR3 bases: TGTGCCAGTAGTAAGACAGGGGGCATAGGCACTGAAGCTTTCTTT. Complete variable domain (other parts from reference TRBV19 and TRBJ1-1): DGGITQSPKYLFRKEGQNVTLSCEQNLNHDAMYWYRQDPGQGLRLIYYSQIVNDFQKGDIAEGYSVSREKKESFPLTVTSAQKNPTAFYLCASSKTGGIGTEAFFGQGTRLTVV.

The chain carries TRBV7-9 and TRBJ2-1; 9 bases agree with TRBD2. This CDR3 has 15 residues. From germline, CDR1 is SEHNR and CDR2 FQNEAQ (reference sequence). V was pared by 0 bases and J by 8 bases, with 5 bases of the junction left unmatched. CDR3 region: CASSLASGGTDEQFF. For the CDR3, the DNA is TGTGCCAGCAGCTTAGCGAGCGGGGGGACGGATGAGCAGTTCTTC.

A remark on this clonotype: The junction departs from the called germline gene at one end, perhaps through a read error. The chain uses TRBV7-2 and TRBJ1-2; TRBD1 aligns across 10 bases. This CDR3 has 17 amino acids. CDR1 SGHTA and CDR2 FQGNSA come from the germline V gene. The CDR3: CASSFGTGDSSMDGYIF. DNA for the CDR3: TGTGCCAGCAGCTTCGGGACAGGGGACTCCTCGATGGATGGCTACATCTTC.

In this sample, this clonotype turned up many times. V gene TRBV12-3 or TRBV12-4 combines with J gene TRBJ1-5; no firm D call. Between the trimmed V and J ends, which lost 3 bases and 5 bases, there was a span of 11 bases. This CDR3 is built from 14 residues. The CDR3 here is CASSFVSYDQPQHF. CDR3 bases: TGTGCCAGCAGTTTCGTGTCCTACGATCAGCCCCAGCATTTT.